This TCR beta chain was obtained from a study of CD4 T cells in relation to SARS-CoV-2 and coronaviruses. Germline-derived CDR1 and CDR2 are MNHEY and SVGAGI. V gave up 4 bases and J gave up 3 bases; unmatched junction bases: 9. The CDR3 runs 16 residues. The unexposed donors gave CD4+ T cells in about 2010-2019, prior to COVID-19. The cells were cultured for over eight days before CD4+ T cells were isolated. This clone was seen only once. Its antigen is as yet unknown. Profiled with immunoSEQ multiplex PCR; TCRdb holds only in-frame clones, not every one. Here the sample spans about 20,000 clones, 60% to 80% being singletons.

The receptor comes from a human donor in good health. The material sequenced was CD4+ T cells from PBMCs, cultured in vitro. V gene TRBV6-5 combines with J gene TRBJ2-3, with TRBD1 identical over 8 bases. The CDR3 nucleotides read TGTGCCAGCAGTTCCGTACCGGGACAGGAAACAGATACGCAGTATTTT. Its protein product is CASSSVPGQETDTQYF.